This T cell receptor (beta chain) was retrieved from a study of radiotherapy plus CTLA-4 blockade in lung cancer. Overall study: Objective response rate was around 19%; disease control rate, around 30%.

Those with chemo-refractory metastatic non-small-cell lung cancer were treated with focal radiation combined with CTLA-4 blockade using ipilimumab. The method was immunoSEQ multiplex PCR; TCRdb's version includes in-frame clones alone and lacks a portion of them. Among about 43,000 clones, roughly 67% were seen once, and the ten largest hold approximately 23%. Trimming took 5 bases from V and 7 from J, leaving 11 bases between them. CDR1 SGHTA and CDR2 FQGNSA come from the germline V gene. The CDR3 runs 13 residues. This TCR came from a human donor with non-small cell lung cancer who had a partial response to radiotherapy plus ipilimumab. The chain combines TRBV7-2 with TRBJ2-2; D ambiguous. The sequencing used peripheral blood, collected from a patient treated with radiotherapy plus ipilimumab. The CDR3 sequence is CASSAGRIGELFF. Written as DNA, the CDR3 is TGTGCCAGCAGCGCAGGTCGAATCGGGGAGCTGTTTTTT.